Below, 8 T cell receptor beta chains from the same sample are listed, as sequenced in a study of breast tumors, draining lymph nodes, adjacent tissues. TCRdb re-called the multiplex PCR reads with MiXCR, one entry per CDR3 protein. Of some 83,000 distinct CDR3 sequences in the sample, under 25% were seen once. The lymph nodes were axillary draining lymph nodes from breast cancer patients. What was sequenced was axillary lymph node tissue. The receptors shown here come from a female donor with breast cancer. Some clones in this sample may be carry-over from other donors' samples.

This clonotype was observed many times. This sequence joins TRBV12-5 and TRBJ1-6, with a weak D call TRBD1 (6 bases). Germline assignment: CDR1 LGHNT and CDR2 FRNRAP. The CDR3 contains 16 residues. V shed 3 bases and J shed 7 bases, with 16 bases lying between them. CDR3 sequence: CASGFPNRAGNSPLHF. CDR3 DNA: TGTGCTAGTGGTTTTCCCAACAGGGCGGGAAATTCACCCCTCCACTTT.

This clonotype was seen ten or more times. The chain couples TRBV20-1 to TRBJ2-3, with TRBD1 matching 8 bases. Losses at the gene ends were 3 bases for V and 2 bases for J; bases not matched to a gene: 7. Germline assignment: CDR1 DFQATT and CDR2 SNEGSKA (reference sequence). The CDR3 is 15 amino acids. This CDR3 reads CSASPDRELTDTQYF. The DNA for the CDR3 is TGCAGTGCTAGCCCGGACAGGGAACTCACAGATACGCAGTATTTT.

Worth noting for this clonotype: A clone one base away is much larger, so this may be a read error. Since the CDR3 does not end with the conserved phenylalanine or tryptophan, this likely comes from a read error. The rearrangement joins TRBV6-1 to TRBJ2-5; D is unresolved. Germline assignment: CDR1 MNHNS and CDR2 SASEGT. V was trimmed by 6 bases and J by 2 bases, leaving 7 bases between them. The CDR3 runs 12 residues. Here the CDR3 DNA reads TGTGCCAGCAGGTTGGGACAAGAGACCCAGTACTGC. It encodes CASRLGQETQYC.

Regarding this clonotype: At one end, the junction sequence differs from germline, possibly due to a read error. The V call is TRBV7-9, the J call TRBJ2-1; tentatively, D is TRBD2 (5 bases). Germline V gives CDR1 SEHNR, CDR2 FQNEAQ (reference sequence). The CDR3 totals 16 residues. The CDR3 sequence: CASSSLRWGAYNELFF. CDR3 bases: TGTGCCAGCAGCTCGCTAAGGTGGGGAGCTTACAATGAGCTGTTCTTC.

This clonotype was counted ten times or more. The CDR3 loop reads CASSQGTGLYEQYF. The DNA of the CDR3 is TGTGCCAGCAGCCAAGGGACAGGGTTGTACGAGCAGTACTTC. The rearrangement uses TRBV3-1 and TRBJ2-7, with TRBD1 matching over 8 bases. Germline V gene lookup returns CDR1 LGHDT and CDR2 YNNKEL (reference sequence). The V and J ends lost 1 base and 4 bases, in that order; junction bases with no gene match: 3. The CDR3 consists of 14 residues.

This clonotype showed up many times. The chain has TRBV10-3 and TRBJ2-6, with D hard to call. Trimming stripped 3 bases from V and 4 bases from J, with 10 bases between. The CDR3 loop spans 15 amino acids. Germline V gene data show CDR1 as ENHRY and CDR2 as SYGVKD. CDR3 loop: CAISESRSGANVLTF. In DNA form, the CDR3 reads TGTGCCATCAGTGAATCCAGGTCCGGGGCCAACGTCCTGACTTTC.

Many counts were recorded for this clonotype. The CDR3 DNA reads as TGTGCCAGTAGTAAACGCGGGGAGGAACAGCCCCAGCATTTT. Its translation is CASSKRGEEQPQHF. V and J are TRBV19 and TRBJ1-5; no clear D. V lost 4 bases to trimming and J lost 7 bases, with 14 bases between them. From germline, CDR1 is LNHDA and CDR2 SQIVND (reference sequence). The CDR3 totals 14 residues.

This clonotype was recorded at least ten times. V and J are TRBV5-1 and TRBJ2-5, with TRBD1 matching over 9 bases. Germline V gene sequence: CDR1 SGHRS, CDR2 YFSETQ. V gave up 5 bases and J gave up 1 base; unmatched junction bases: 9. The CDR3 length is 16 residues. The CDR3 region has the DNA TGCGCCAGCAGACGGGACAGGGTGTCACTCCAAGAGACCCAGTACTTC. Amino acid sequence: CASRRDRVSLQETQYF.